This T cell receptor beta chain was identified during a study of multiple sclerosis patients with progressive multifocal leukoencephalopathy. Overall study findings and caveats: Before and during natalizumab, the clones expanded at PML already existed.

Only in-frame clones appear in the TCRdb table, and some are missing; sequencing was by immunoSEQ multiplex PCR. This table has tens of thousands of clones, more than 70% appearing once. Concerning this clone: Antigen unknown.

Time point: time of PML onset. Detection of JC virus DNA in cerebrospinal fluid confirmed PML diagnosed from clinical and MRI findings. Between roughly 15 and 56 months of natalizumab therapy passed before PML developed in these natalizumab-treated patients. The CDR3 spans 14 residues. The V end was cut by 0 bases, the J end by 3 bases, with 6 bases between. Looked up from germline, CDR1 is LNHNV and CDR2 is YYDKDF (reference sequence). The receptor was derived from a woman aged 30 to 39 with progressive multifocal leukoencephalopathy. The chain combines TRBV15 with TRBJ1-5, with D hard to call. The input for sequencing was PBMCs, taken from a patient treated with natalizumab. The CDR3: CATSRDWINQPQHF. CDR3 in DNA: TGTGCCACCAGCAGAGACTGGATCAATCAGCCCCAGCATTTT.